The T cell receptor (beta chain) described here comes from a study of glioma-infiltrating T cells after dendritic cell vaccination. The wider study: Patients received autologous tumor lysate-pulsed dendritic cell vaccination between about 2003 and 2013. At biweekly intervals, patients got three intradermal dendritic cell vaccine injections.

Stated time point: after dendritic cell vaccination, including at tumor progression/relapse. Study outcomes and limitations: Longer survival after dendritic cell vaccination followed higher pretreatment TIL content.

In regard to this clone: The antigen remains unidentified.

The CDR3 runs to 17 residues. Per the germline V gene, CDR1 is SGHDT and CDR2 is YYEEEE. The V and J ends lost 3 bases and 4 bases, in that order; junction bases with no gene match: 12. The data were produced by immunoSEQ multiplex PCR, yet TCRdb's version contains in-frame clones alone and is incomplete. The sample yields more than 70,000 clones, roughly 84% seen once. J is TRBJ1-4 and V is TRBV5-6, with TRBD1 identical over 7 bases. This sample comprised blood, obtained after dendritic cell vaccination. The receptor was isolated from a human donor with glioblastoma. DNA for the CDR3: TGTGCCAGCAGCTCAACTAGACGGCAGGGGGGTAATGAAAAACTGTTTTTT. Translating gives CASSSTRRQGGNEKLFF.